The 4 T cell receptor beta chains presented below share a single source sample, sequenced in a study of blood T cell repertoires in COVID-19. Profiling relied on immunoSEQ multiplex PCR, and the TCRdb table lists in-frame clones only, not all of them. In the table there are approximately 350,000 clones, roughly 87% of which are singletons. Sequenced: PBMCs or T cells enriched from blood (not recorded which). These receptors came from a woman aged 25 to 39 who had recovered from COVID-19.

This clone was detected once. The V and J genes are TRBV5-6 and TRBJ1-3; D is undetermined. CDR1 and CDR2 from the germline V gene are SGHDT and YYEEEE. The CDR3 extends over 14 amino acids. V shed 5 bases and J shed 1 base, with 10 bases lying between them. The CDR3: CASSMSGSGNTIYF. CDR3 in DNA: TGTGCCAGCAGTATGTCGGGGTCTGGAAACACCATATATTTT. The full variable domain, in which reference TRBV5-6 and TRBJ1-3 provide the parts outside the CDR3, is DAGVTQSPTHLIKTRGQQVTLRCSPKSGHDTVSWYQQALGQGPQFIFQYYEEEERQRGNFPDRFSGHQFPNYSSELNVNALLLGDSALYLCASSMSGSGNTIYFGEGSWLTVV.

The V call is TRBV3-1 (or the pseudogene TRBV3-2), the J call TRBJ2-7; D unclear. Trimming cost V 1 base and J 0 bases, with 7 bases left between them. CDR3 length: 14 amino acids. Germline CDR1 LGHDT, CDR2 YNNKEL (reference sequence). CDR3 region: CASSQVFSSYEQYF. The CDR3 DNA reads TGTGCCAGCAGCCAAGTTTTCTCCTCCTACGAGCAGTACTTC.

The V gene is TRBV11-2, the J gene TRBJ2-1, with TRBD1 matching 10 bases. The V gene's germline CDR1 is SGHAT and CDR2 FQNNGV. The CDR3 runs to 18 residues. Trimming at V came to 1 base and at J to 6 bases, leaving 12 bases not matched to a gene. DNA for the CDR3: TGTGCCAGCAGCTTAGCCCCTTGGGGGACAGGGGCGGTCAATGAGCAGTTCTTC. It encodes CASSLAPWGTGAVNEQFF.

The chain has TRBV28 and TRBJ1-6; weak D call: TRBD1 (5 bases). The CDR3 runs 15 residues. Germline CDR1 reads MDHEN; CDR2 reads SYDVKM. The V end lost 7 bases, the J end lost 8 bases, and 18 bases lay between the germline ends. This chain's CDR3 is CASTLVGRGYSPLHF. The CDR3 nucleotides are TGTGCCAGCACCCTTGTTGGGAGGGGCTATTCACCCCTCCACTTT.